What follows are 25 T cell receptor beta chains derived from one specimen sequenced in a study of T cell repertoires in aging, cancer and after chemotherapy. The template was genomic DNA from peripheral blood, not RNA. A mixed TRB-A/B primer pool amplified rearranged TRB by multiplex touch-down PCR. TCRdb re-called the multiplex PCR reads through MiXCR, storing one row per CDR3 protein. The data contain some 3,100 distinct CDR3 sequences, roughly 27% of them singletons. Sequences were obtained from blood. These receptor sequences come from a human donor with a solid tumor.

The V gene is TRBV29-1, the J gene TRBJ2-7; 7 positions match TRBD1. Germline lookup yields CDR1 SQVTM and CDR2 ANQGSEA. The length of the CDR3 is 13 residues. V lost 4 bases, J lost 3 bases, and 6 bases stayed unmatched. The CDR3 DNA reads TGCAGCGTTGGGGGGACAGTCGGCTACGAGCAGTACTTC. Its translation: CSVGGTVGYEQYF.

This clonotype was seen more than once but under ten times. The chain is built from TRBV20-1 and TRBJ1-6; D not resolved. This CDR3 comprises 13 residues. Looked up from germline, CDR1 is DFQATT and CDR2 is SNEGSKA (reference sequence). V lost 5 bases, J lost 7 bases, and 12 bases lay in between. The CDR3 region is CSAGLTLNSPLHF. CDR3 nucleotides: TGCAGTGCTGGACTAACCCTAAATTCACCCCTCCACTTT.

The chain joins TRBV6-4 to TRBJ1-2; D uncertain. The V gene's germline CDR1 is MRHNA and CDR2 SNTAGT. This CDR3 is 14 amino acids long. V lost 2 bases and J lost 8, with 15 bases in between. CDR3 region: CASSDVPPAGGYTF. CDR3 coding DNA: TGTGCCAGCAGTGACGTACCGCCGGCCGGGGGCTACACCTTC.

In its sample, this clonotype is large. The V call is TRBV19, the J call TRBJ1-4, with TRBD1 as a possible D gene (6 bases). Germline-derived CDR1 and CDR2 are LNHDA and SQIVND (reference sequence). Trimming pared 6 bases from V and 3 bases from J, leaving 14 bases between. This CDR3 has 15 amino acids. The CDR3, as DNA: TGTGCCAGTAGCGAAGTACAGGGAGCTAATGAAAAACTGTTTTTT. The encoded protein is CASSEVQGANEKLFF.

By frequency in the sample, this clonotype is medium-sized. J is TRBJ1-1 and V is TRBV5-6; D remains unclear. The CDR3 sequence is 11 residues long. The germline CDR1 and CDR2 sequences are SGHDT and YYEEEE. Trimming shortened V by 2 bases and J by 6 bases, and 5 bases separated the two germline ends. Here the CDR3 reads CASSFAAEAFF. CDR3 coding DNA: TGTGCCAGCAGCTTCGCGGCTGAAGCTTTCTTT.

A single count supports this clonotype. This chain joins TRBV27 and TRBJ1-2; TRBD1 matches at 8 bases. Germline loops: CDR1 MNHEY, CDR2 SMNVEV (reference sequence). This CDR3 is built from 15 residues. The V segment lost 6 bases and the J segment 0 bases; nucleotides outside the gene matches: 6. CDR3 bases: TGTGCCAGCAGGGGACAGGAGAGAGCTAACTATGGCTACACCTTC. Encoded protein: CASRGQERANYGYTF.

By its share, this clonotype is medium-sized (0.01 to 0.1%). V is TRBV6-5 and J is TRBJ1-1; D possibly corresponds to TRBD1 (6 bases). The CDR3 runs 13 residues. Germline CDR1 is MNHEY and CDR2 is SVGAGI. Trimming removed 6 bases at V and 11 bases at J, with 19 bases between. The CDR3 protein is CASSPTGSGEAFF. In DNA, the CDR3 is TGTGCCAGCAGCCCGACAGGTTCTGGTGAGGCTTTCTTT.

This clonotype is labeled as medium-sized. The chain has TRBV6-5 and TRBJ2-7, with 9 bases aligning to TRBD1. CDR1 and CDR2 (germline): MNHEY, SVGAGI. The J segment lost 5 bases and the V segment lost 0 bases, leaving 5 bases of the junction unmatched. The CDR3 runs to 15 residues. Here the CDR3 DNA reads TGTGCCAGCAGTTACTCCGGGACAGGGACGCACGAGCAGTACTTC. Translated: CASSYSGTGTHEQYF.

By its share, this clonotype is large. This chain links TRBV6-5 with TRBJ1-6, with 8 positions matching TRBD1. J lost 14 bases, V lost 5 bases, and 14 bases had no gene match. Germline V gene data show CDR1 as MNHEY and CDR2 as SVGAGI. This CDR3 is 15 amino acids long. The CDR3 coding sequence is TGTGCCAGCAGTGGACGGACAGGGCCTACCGTGTCCCTCCACTTT. Translating gives CASSGRTGPTVSLHF.

In its sample, this clonotype ranks as medium-sized (0.01 to 0.1%). V gene TRBV29-1 combines with J gene TRBJ1-4; no reliable D call. V was shortened by 4 bases and J by 8 bases, with 11 bases between the two germline ends. The CDR3 is 12 residues long. The germline gives CDR1 SQVTM, CDR2 ANQGSEA. Here the CDR3 reads CSVAGGEEKLFF. The CDR3 region has the DNA TGCAGCGTTGCGGGAGGCGAGGAAAAACTGTTTTTT. Looking up the rest from reference TRBV29-1 and TRBJ1-4 gives the full variable domain: SAVISQKPSRDICQRGTSLTIQCQVDSQVTMMFWYRQQPGQSLTLIATANQGSEATYESGFVIDKFPISRPNLTFSTLTVSNMSPEDSSIYLCSVAGGEEKLFFGSGTQLSVL.

In its sample, this clonotype is medium-sized. The gene calls are TRBV30 and TRBJ1-2; D call uncertain. Trimming stripped 7 bases from V and 4 bases from J, with 13 bases between. The CDR3 contains 12 residues. CDR1 is GTSNPN and CDR2 is SVGIG in the germline V gene (reference sequence). CDR3 in amino acids: CAFGFRSYGYTF. The DNA for the CDR3 is TGTGCCTTTGGATTCAGGAGCTATGGCTACACCTTC.

This clonotype is termed medium-sized. The chain carries TRBV6-5 and TRBJ2-7; 8 positions match TRBD1. V lost 5 bases, J lost 12 bases, and 18 bases stayed unmatched. Germline-derived CDR1 and CDR2 are MNHEY and SVGAGI. The length of the CDR3 is 15 residues. CDR3 nucleotide sequence: TGTGCCAGCAGTGCCGGACAGGGACTCTCCTACGAGTCGTACTTC. Translating gives CASSAGQGLSYESYF.

By sample fraction, this clonotype is medium-sized. The chain joins TRBV11-1 to TRBJ2-1; 9 bases fit TRBD2. The CDR3 totals 16 residues. The germline CDR1 and CDR2 sequences are SGHAT and FQDESV (reference sequence). The V gene end was trimmed by 0 bases and the J gene end by 6 bases; junction bases not matched to a gene: 6. CDR3 DNA sequence: TGTGCCAGCAGCTTAGCTAGCGGGAGCCTGAGCAATGAGCAGTTCTTC. Protein: CASSLASGSLSNEQFF.

The chain joins TRBV24-1 to TRBJ2-3; D is uncertain. The CDR3 is 11 residues long. Per the germline V gene, CDR1 is KGHDR and CDR2 is SFDVKD. The V gene lost 5 bases and the J gene lost 2 bases, with 1 base spanning the gap. The CDR3, as DNA: TGTGCCACCAGTGTCACAGATACGCAGTATTTT. Protein: CATSVTDTQYF.

In its sample, this clonotype is medium-sized (0.01 to 0.1%). The chain employs TRBV6-5 and TRBJ1-5, with D maybe TRBD1 (6 bases). This CDR3 is built from 15 residues. Germline loops: CDR1 MNHEY, CDR2 SVGAGI. V shed 7 bases and J shed 0 bases, with 13 bases lying between them. CDR3 residues: CASTYGQNSNQPQHF. The CDR3 coding sequence is TGTGCCAGCACCTACGGACAGAATAGCAATCAGCCCCAGCATTTT.

Within the sample, this clonotype is large. This chain connects TRBV27 to TRBJ2-1; D uncertain. Per germline, CDR1 MNHEY and CDR2 SMNVEV (reference sequence). With 6 bases removed from V and 6 bases from J, the gap between germline ends came to 9 bases. The CDR3 consists of 12 residues. The CDR3 nucleotides are TGTGCCAGCAGCGAAAAGGGCAATGAGCAGTTCTTC. It codes for CASSEKGNEQFF.

The V gene is TRBV7-2, the J gene TRBJ2-3; 9 bases are shared with TRBD1. The CDR3 sequence is 15 residues long. Germline lookup yields CDR1 SGHTA and CDR2 FQGNSA. V lost 5 bases and J lost 9; bases outside the gene matches: 12. DNA for the CDR3: TGTGCCAGCAGCACCCAACCGGGACAGGGAGTCACGCAGTATTTT. Translated: CASSTQPGQGVTQYF. Looking up the rest from reference TRBV7-2 and TRBJ2-3 gives the full variable domain: GAGVSQSPSNKVTEKGKDVELRCDPISGHTALYWYRQSLGQGLEFLIYFQGNSAPDKSGLPSDRFSAERTGGSVSTLTIQRTQQEDSAVYLCASSTQPGQGVTQYFGPGTRLTVL.

By share, this clonotype counts as medium-sized. The rearrangement links TRBV18 to TRBJ2-5; D gene ambiguous. The V gene lost 6 bases and the J gene lost 1 base, with 18 bases spanning the gap. CDR1 KGHSH and CDR2 LQKENI come from the germline V gene. The CDR3 length is 16 residues. The CDR3, as DNA: TGTGCCAGCTCCCCAGGTTCCAGAACGGTCCAAGAGACCCAGTACTTC. Its protein is CASSPGSRTVQETQYF.

This clonotype qualifies as medium-sized. The V and J genes are TRBV27 and TRBJ1-6; D gene uncertain. The V and J ends lost 0 bases and 8 bases respectively, with 14 bases between them. Per germline, CDR1 MNHEY and CDR2 SMNVEV (reference sequence). The CDR3 sequence is 16 residues long. In DNA, the CDR3 is TGTGCCAGCAGTTTATCCTCTACACCTACGTATTCACCCCTCCACTTT. It specifies CASSLSSTPTYSPLHF.

In its sample, this clonotype ranks as medium-sized. J is TRBJ2-3 and V is TRBV12-3 or TRBV12-4; 8 bases agree with TRBD1. This CDR3 is 17 amino acids long. Trimming cost V 3 bases and J 5 bases; bases outside gene matches: 13. CDR3 sequence: CASSFPLGAGGKDTQYF. In DNA, the CDR3 is TGTGCCAGCAGTTTTCCTCTGGGGGCAGGGGGCAAAGATACGCAGTATTTT.

V usage is TRBV6-2 or TRBV6-3 and J usage is TRBJ1-5, with TRBD1 matching over 8 bases. Germline lookup yields CDR1 MNHEY and CDR2 SVGEGT. Trimming cost V 6 bases and J 3 bases; bases outside gene matches: 10. This CDR3 region has 16 residues. CDR3 bases: TGTGCCAGCAGATTATCCGGGACAGGACACAATCAGCCCCAGCATTTT. The encoded protein is CASRLSGTGHNQPQHF.

This clonotype is categorized as large. This chain uses TRBV6-5 with TRBJ2-1; a weak D match, TRBD1 (6 bases). The germline CDR1 and CDR2 sequences are MNHEY and SVGAGI. Trimming stripped 5 bases from V and 8 bases from J, with 16 bases between. There are 14 residues in the CDR3. The CDR3 coding sequence is TGTGCCAGCAGTGTCTGGGGGCGCGAGGATGAGCAGTTCTTC. Amino acid sequence: CASSVWGREDEQFF.

V and J are TRBV18 and TRBJ2-7; TRBD1 agrees at 8 bases. The CDR3 runs 14 residues. The V gene end was trimmed by 2 bases and the J gene end by 4 bases; junction bases not matched to a gene: 4. The germline CDR1 and CDR2 sequences are KGHSH and LQKENI. In DNA, the CDR3 is TGTGCCAGCTCACCAGGGACAGGTTCGTACGAGCAGTACTTC. Translation gives CASSPGTGSYEQYF.

By sample fraction, this clonotype is large. The V gene is TRBV29-1, the J gene TRBJ2-5; D is undetermined. Germline V gene sequence: CDR1 SQVTM, CDR2 ANQGSEA. Trimming left V 4 bases short and J 2 bases short, with 8 bases between. The length of the CDR3 is 12 residues. The CDR3 loop reads CSVVYGQETQYF. CDR3 DNA sequence: TGCAGCGTTGTATACGGGCAAGAGACCCAGTACTTC.

By share, this clonotype ranks as medium-sized (0.01 to 0.1%). The chain recombines TRBV15 with TRBJ1-5, with 7 nucleotides matching TRBD1. Germline loops: CDR1 LNHNV, CDR2 YYDKDF (reference sequence). The CDR3 length is 17 residues. J lost 3 bases, V lost 0 bases, and 8 bases had no gene match. CDR3 amino acids: CATSRESDREHNQPQHF. Written as DNA, the CDR3 is TGTGCCACCAGCAGAGAATCTGACAGGGAGCACAATCAGCCCCAGCATTTT.